These 10 T cell receptor beta chains originate from one sample sequenced in a study of blood T cells in healthy people across ages. The second PCR ran about 6 to 12 cycles with a sample-barcoded 5' primer and J-beta primers. TCRdb independently ran MiXCR on the 5' RACE reads; one entry per CDR3 protein. The repertoire includes 600,000 to 1,000,000 distinct CDR3 sequences, approximately 25% of them detected once, and approximately 4% sits in the top ten. The same data also contributed to another study, on T cells of mothers and their children.

The sample taken for sequencing was blood. The source of these receptors is a boy aged 5-17 years in good health.

The chain joins TRBV15 to TRBJ2-3, with 10 nucleotides matching TRBD1. Germline V gene data show CDR1 as LNHNV and CDR2 as YYDKDF (reference sequence). The CDR3 contains 15 residues. The V and J ends lost 1 base and 4 bases, in that order; junction bases with no gene match: 2. The CDR3 DNA reads as TGTGCCACCAGCAGAGGGGGGACAGGGGCAGATACGCAGTATTTT. The encoded protein is CATSRGGTGADTQYF.

This clonotype was counted a few times. The chain employs TRBV11-2 and TRBJ2-1; the D gene could be TRBD1 or TRBD2 (5 bases each). Germline CDR1 reads SGHAT; CDR2 reads FQNNGV. The CDR3 runs 16 residues. The V gene lost 1 base and the J gene lost 3 bases, with 13 bases spanning the gap. DNA of the CDR3: TGTGCCAGCAGCTTAGCACAGTTTGGGGGCTACAATGAGCAGTTCTTC. This encodes CASSLAQFGGYNEQFF.

The chain has TRBV2 and TRBJ2-6; 10 nucleotides align to TRBD1. This CDR3 has 18 residues. Unmatched junction bases numbered 11, after V lost 9 bases and J lost 0 bases. Germline loops: CDR1 SNHLY, CDR2 FYNNEI. CDR3 protein: CARTLDRGFRSGANVLTF. The DNA of the CDR3 is TGTGCCAGGACCTTGGACAGGGGGTTTCGCTCTGGGGCCAACGTCCTGACTTTC.

The J gene is TRBJ2-5, the V gene TRBV27, with D unclear. The J call may be mistaken, given a closer DNA end match to TRBJ2-7. The CDR3 has 15 residues. The germline CDR1 and CDR2 sequences are MNHEY and SMNVEV (reference sequence). CDR3 DNA sequence: TGTGCCAGCAGTTCCCCGGGCGGATTGCTCTACGAGCAGTACTTC. It codes for CASSSPGGLLYEQYF.

CDR3: CASSKRKGGGGYTF. DNA of the CDR3: TGTGCCAGCAGTAAACGTAAAGGGGGCGGCGGCTACACCTTC. The genes are TRBV28 and TRBJ1-2, with TRBD1 matching over 7 bases. Germline CDR1 and CDR2: MDHEN and SYDVKM. V lost 5 bases, J lost 8 bases, and 11 bases stayed unmatched. CDR3 length: 14 residues.

This clonotype was counted between two and nine times. V gene TRBV9 combines with J gene TRBJ2-1, with TRBD2 as a possible D gene (6 bases). The CDR3 runs to 15 residues. Germline CDR1 is SGDLS and CDR2 is YYNGEE. Trimming stripped 0 bases from V and 8 bases from J, with 15 bases between. DNA for the CDR3: TGTGCCAGCAGCGTAGAGGGGACTGACGTGGATGAGCAGTTCTTC. This sequence encodes CASSVEGTDVDEQFF.

The V call is TRBV27, the J call TRBJ2-6; no clear D gene. Deletions cut 5 bases from V and 6 bases from J, with 8 bases between. This CDR3 region has 13 residues. Germline V gene sequence: CDR1 MNHEY, CDR2 SMNVEV (reference sequence). Here the CDR3 DNA reads TGTGCCAGCAGTAGCAACAAGGCCAACGTCCTGACTTTC. Translating gives CASSSNKANVLTF.

This clonotype has a count of ten or more. The chain has TRBV28 and TRBJ1-5; possible D gene TRBD1, 6 bases. There are 12 residues in the CDR3. Germline CDR1 reads MDHEN; CDR2 reads SYDVKM. The CDR3 region is CAATGPRGPQHF. For the CDR3, the DNA is TGTGCGGCTACAGGGCCCCGGGGGCCCCAGCATTTT. Drawing the rest from reference TRBV28 and TRBJ1-5, the complete variable domain is DVKVTQSSRYLVKRTGEKVFLECVQDMDHENMFWYRQDPGLGLRLIYFSYDVKMKEKGDIPEGYSVSREKKERFSLILESASTNQTSMYLCAATGPRGPQHFGDGTRLSIL.

The chain carries TRBV27 and TRBJ2-5, with 9 bases matching TRBD1. CDR3 length: 16 amino acids. The V gene's germline CDR1 is MNHEY and CDR2 SMNVEV (reference sequence). V dropped 5 bases and J dropped 5; count of bases not matched to a gene: 12. The CDR3 region has the DNA TGTGCCAGCAGTACCCGGACAGGGGACCTCCGGGAGACCCAGTACTTC. It encodes CASSTRTGDLRETQYF.

This clonotype was seen a handful of times. The chain links TRBV11-1 to TRBJ2-5, with 9 bases lining up with TRBD1. The tail of the sequence fits TRBJ2-1 better, so the J call may be wrong. Germline-derived CDR1 and CDR2 are SGHAT and FQDESV (reference sequence). The CDR3 is 15 amino acids. CDR3 nucleotides: TGTGCCAGCAGCCCCACCGGGACAGGGAAGAATGAGCAGTTCTTC. This sequence encodes CASSPTGTGKNEQFF.